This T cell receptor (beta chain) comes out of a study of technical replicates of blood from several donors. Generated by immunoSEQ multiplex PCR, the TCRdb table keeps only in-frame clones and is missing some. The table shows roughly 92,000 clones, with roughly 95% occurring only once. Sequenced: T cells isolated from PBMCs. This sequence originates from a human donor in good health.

The CDR3 nucleotides read TGTGCCAGCAGCTTACTTCCGACAGGGGCCGGGGCCAACGTCCTGACTTTC. Translated: CASSLLPTGAGANVLTF. The chain combines TRBV7-9 with TRBJ2-6, with 8 bases identical to TRBD1. Trimming removed 2 bases from V and 4 bases from J; junction bases left unmatched: 7. The length of the CDR3 is 17 residues. Looked up from germline, CDR1 is SEHNR and CDR2 is FQNEAQ (reference sequence).